Listed below are T cell receptor beta chains from one sample, sequenced in a study of cytomegalovirus exposure and HLA in healthy donors. TCRdb's copy holds only in-frame clones and misses some; the assay was immunoSEQ multiplex PCR. The data contain tens of thousands of clones, roughly 70% of them singletons. Specimen: PBMCs. These receptors were collected from a young man in good health and CMV-seronegative. Both conserved end residues are part of each CDR3. The D gene is left open where the match is weak.

j_call	d_call	v_call	cdr3_aa	cdr3_nt
TRBJ1-1	TRBD1	TRBV6-5	CASSYLGQGNTEAFF	TGTGCCAGCAGTTATTTGGGACAGGGGAACACTGAAGCTTTCTTT
TRBJ1-2	TRBD1	TRBV19	CASSRGGDNHGYTF	TGTGCCAGTAGTAGAGGGGGCGATAATCATGGCTACACCTTC
TRBJ1-5	TRBD1	TRBV30	CAWRLDRGPNQPQHF	TGTGCCTGGAGACTCGACAGGGGGCCCAATCAGCCCCAGCATTTT
TRBJ1-2	.	TRBV28	CASSLPVANYGYTF	TGTGCCAGCAGCCTTCCGGTAGCTAACTATGGCTACACCTTC
TRBJ2-5	TRBD1	TRBV11-2	CASSLRQGAWETQYF	TGTGCCAGCAGCCTACGACAGGGGGCTTGGGAGACCCAGTACTTC
TRBJ2-7	TRBD1	TRBV10-1	CASTKGQPPYEQYF	TGCGCCAGCACCAAGGGACAGCCACCCTACGAGCAGTACTTC
TRBJ1-1	.	TRBV11-2	CASSWQGAEAFF	TGTGCCAGCAGCTGGCAGGGTGCTGAAGCTTTCTTT
TRBJ1-5	.	TRBV19	CASSIDSFNQPQHF	TGTGCCAGTAGCATAGACAGTTTCAATCAGCCCCAGCATTTT
TRBJ1-1	.	TRBV5-4	CASRPKGVEWGEAFF	TGTGCCAGCAGACCGAAGGGGGTGGAATGGGGTGAAGCTTTCTTT
TRBJ2-7	TRBD2	TRBV13	CASSQGLAVSYEQYF	TGTGCCAGCAGCCAGGGACTAGCGGTCTCCTACGAGCAGTACTTC
TRBJ2-3	.	TRBV19	CASSSPTSGTDTQYF	TGTGCCAGTAGTTCGCCCACTAGTGGCACAGATACGCAGTATTTT
TRBJ2-1	.	TRBV19	CASSPQGGSGNEQFF	TGTGCCAGTAGTCCTCAGGGGGGATCCGGCAATGAGCAGTTCTTC
TRBJ2-1	TRBD2	TRBV19	CASSIGTSGSNEQFF	TGTGCCAGTAGTATAGGGACTAGCGGGAGCAATGAGCAGTTCTTC
TRBJ2-7	TRBD2	TRBV9	CASSVGASGRYEQYF	TGTGCCAGCAGCGTAGGAGCTAGCGGGAGGTACGAGCAGTACTTC
TRBJ2-1	TRBD2	TRBV7-2	CASSLVSGGVHNEQFF	TGTGCCAGCAGCTTAGTTAGCGGGGGGGTCCACAATGAGCAGTTCTTC